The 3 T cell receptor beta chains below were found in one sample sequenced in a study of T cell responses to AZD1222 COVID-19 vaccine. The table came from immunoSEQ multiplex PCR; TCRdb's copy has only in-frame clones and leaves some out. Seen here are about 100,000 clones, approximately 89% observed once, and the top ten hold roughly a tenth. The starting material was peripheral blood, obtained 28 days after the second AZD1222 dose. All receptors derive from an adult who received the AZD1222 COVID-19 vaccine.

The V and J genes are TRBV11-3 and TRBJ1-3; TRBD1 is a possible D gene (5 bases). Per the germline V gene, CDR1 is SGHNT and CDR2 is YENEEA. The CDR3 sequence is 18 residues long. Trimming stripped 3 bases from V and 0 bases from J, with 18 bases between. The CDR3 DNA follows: TGTGCCAGCAGCTTTTCTCGGTGGGGGGGGGACTCTGGAAACACCATATATTTT. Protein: CASSFSRWGGDSGNTIYF.

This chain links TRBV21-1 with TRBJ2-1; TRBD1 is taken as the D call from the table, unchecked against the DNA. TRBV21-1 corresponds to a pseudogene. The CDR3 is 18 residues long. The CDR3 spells CASSKVSVQGTGINEQFF. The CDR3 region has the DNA TGTGCCAGCAGCAAGGTTTCCGTGCAGGGGACAGGGATTAATGAGCAGTTCTTC.

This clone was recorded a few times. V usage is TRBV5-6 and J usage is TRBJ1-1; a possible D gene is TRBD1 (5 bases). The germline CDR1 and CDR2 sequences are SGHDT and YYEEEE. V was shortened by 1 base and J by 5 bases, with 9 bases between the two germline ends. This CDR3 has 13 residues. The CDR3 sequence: CASSLSRGTEAFF. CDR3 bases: TGTGCCAGCAGCTTGAGTAGGGGAACTGAAGCTTTCTTT.